The clone carrying this TCR beta chain occurred once. V lost 8 bases, J lost 6 bases, and 15 bases stayed unmatched. Germline V CDR1 and CDR2: GTSNPN, SVGIG (reference sequence). This CDR3 has 15 residues. These data come from a study of blood T cell repertoires in COVID-19. At the level of the study: Samples representing acute and convalescent COVID-19 were sourced from the United States, Italy and Spain. T cells, B-cell-depleted T cells, or PBMCs supplied cDNA or gDNA.

Original analysis: Amplification with reference gene primers provided the estimates of nucleated cell counts. This table comes from immunoSEQ multiplex PCR, and its TCRdb copy is limited to in-frame clones, with some not included. That table furnishes V, J and clone size, whereas the DNA furnished D and trimming. The table has fewer than 75,000 clones, 88% seen once. The receptor was derived from a man aged 65 to 85 with acute or convalescent COVID-19. The chain recombines TRBV30 with TRBJ2-2; 7 bases are shared with TRBD2. Sequenced material: peripheral blood. The chain's CDR3 is CASSGGPGRSGELFF. CDR3 DNA sequence: TGTGCCAGCTCGGGGGGACCTGGACGGTCCGGGGAGCTGTTTTTT.